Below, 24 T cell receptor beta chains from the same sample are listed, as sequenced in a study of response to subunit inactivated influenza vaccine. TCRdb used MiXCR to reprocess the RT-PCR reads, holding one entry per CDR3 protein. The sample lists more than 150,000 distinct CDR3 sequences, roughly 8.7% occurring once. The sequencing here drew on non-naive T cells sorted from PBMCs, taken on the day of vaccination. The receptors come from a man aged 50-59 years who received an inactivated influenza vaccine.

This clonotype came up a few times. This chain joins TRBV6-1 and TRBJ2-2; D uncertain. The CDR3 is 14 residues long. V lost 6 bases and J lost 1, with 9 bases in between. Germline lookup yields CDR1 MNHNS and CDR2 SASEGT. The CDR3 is CASRVDQNTGELFF. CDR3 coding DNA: TGTGCCAGCAGAGTAGACCAGAACACCGGGGAGCTGTTTTTT.

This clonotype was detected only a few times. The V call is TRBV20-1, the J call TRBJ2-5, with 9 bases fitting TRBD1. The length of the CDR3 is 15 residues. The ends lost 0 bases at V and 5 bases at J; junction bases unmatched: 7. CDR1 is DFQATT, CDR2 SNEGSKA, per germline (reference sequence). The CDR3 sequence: CSARDAQGAAETQYF. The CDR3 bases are TGCAGTGCTAGAGATGCACAGGGGGCCGCCGAGACCCAGTACTTC.

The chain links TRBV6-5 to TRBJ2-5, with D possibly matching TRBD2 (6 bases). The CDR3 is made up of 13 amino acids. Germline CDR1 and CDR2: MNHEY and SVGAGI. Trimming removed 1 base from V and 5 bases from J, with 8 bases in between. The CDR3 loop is CASSYYGRETQYF. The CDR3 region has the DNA TGTGCCAGCAGTTACTATGGGAGGGAGACCCAGTACTTC.

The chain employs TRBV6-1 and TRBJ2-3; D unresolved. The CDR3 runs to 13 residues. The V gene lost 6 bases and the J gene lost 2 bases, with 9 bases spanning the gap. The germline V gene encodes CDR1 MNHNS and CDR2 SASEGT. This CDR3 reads CASRDQNTDTQYF. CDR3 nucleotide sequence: TGTGCCAGCAGGGATCAAAACACAGATACGCAGTATTTT.

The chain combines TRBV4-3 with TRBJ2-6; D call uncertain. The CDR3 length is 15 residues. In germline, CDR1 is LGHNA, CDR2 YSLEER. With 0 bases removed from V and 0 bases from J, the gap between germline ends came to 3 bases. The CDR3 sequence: CASSQDPSGANVLTF. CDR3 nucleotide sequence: TGCGCCAGCAGCCAAGATCCCTCTGGGGCCAACGTCCTGACTTTC.

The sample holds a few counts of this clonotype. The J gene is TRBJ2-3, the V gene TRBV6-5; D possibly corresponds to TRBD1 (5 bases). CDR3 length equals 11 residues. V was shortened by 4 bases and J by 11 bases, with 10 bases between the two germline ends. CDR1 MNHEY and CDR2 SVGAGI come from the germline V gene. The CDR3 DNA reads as TGTGCCAGCAGTTTTCGACAGAGGCAGTATTTT. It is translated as CASSFRQRQYF.

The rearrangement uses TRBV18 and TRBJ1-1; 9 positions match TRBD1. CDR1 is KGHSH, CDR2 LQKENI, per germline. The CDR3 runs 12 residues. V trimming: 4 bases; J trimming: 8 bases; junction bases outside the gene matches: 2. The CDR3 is CASSRDRVEAFF. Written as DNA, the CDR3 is TGTGCCAGCTCACGGGACAGGGTAGAAGCTTTCTTT.

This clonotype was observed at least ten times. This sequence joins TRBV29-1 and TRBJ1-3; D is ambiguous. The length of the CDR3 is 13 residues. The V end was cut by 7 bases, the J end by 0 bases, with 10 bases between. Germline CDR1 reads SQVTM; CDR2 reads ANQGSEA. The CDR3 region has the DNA TGCAGCGGGACCGCTCACTCTGGAAACACCATATATTTT. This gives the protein CSGTAHSGNTIYF. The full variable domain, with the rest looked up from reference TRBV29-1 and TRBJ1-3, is SAVISQKPSRDICQRGTSLTIQCQVDSQVTMMFWYRQQPGQSLTLIATANQGSEATYESGFVIDKFPISRPNLTFSTLTVSNMSPEDSSIYLCSGTAHSGNTIYFGEGSWLTVV.

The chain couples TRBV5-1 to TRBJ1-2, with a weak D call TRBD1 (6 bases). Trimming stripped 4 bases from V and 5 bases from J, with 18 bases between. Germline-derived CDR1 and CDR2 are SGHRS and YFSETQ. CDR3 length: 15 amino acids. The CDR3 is CASSPSGGAEYGYTF. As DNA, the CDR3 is TGCGCCAGCAGCCCTTCGGGGGGGGCCGAGTATGGCTACACCTTC.

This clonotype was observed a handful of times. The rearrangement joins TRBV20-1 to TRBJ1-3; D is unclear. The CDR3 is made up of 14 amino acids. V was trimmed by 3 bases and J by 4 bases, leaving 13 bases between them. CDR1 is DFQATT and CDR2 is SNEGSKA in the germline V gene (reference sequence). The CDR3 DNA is TGCAGTGCTAGGGAGGGCCTCCAGGGAAACACCATATATTTT. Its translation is CSAREGLQGNTIYF.

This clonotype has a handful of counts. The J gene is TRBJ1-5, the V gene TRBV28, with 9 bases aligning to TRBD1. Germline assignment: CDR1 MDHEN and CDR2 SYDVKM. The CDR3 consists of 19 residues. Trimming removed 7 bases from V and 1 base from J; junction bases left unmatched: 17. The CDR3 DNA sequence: TGTGCCAGCATAACTGGACAGGGGATCTCCTCCTGGAGCAATCAGCCCCAGCATTTT. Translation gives CASITGQGISSWSNQPQHF.

The CDR3 bases are TGTGCCAGCAGCTCTCTCAAGCGGGTCTACGAGCAGTACTTC. This translates into CASSSLKRVYEQYF. This rearrangement joins TRBV5-6 to TRBJ2-7, with D possibly being TRBD2 (6 bases). Per the germline V gene, CDR1 is SGHDT and CDR2 is YYEEEE. The V end was cut by 3 bases, the J end by 3 bases, with 13 bases between. The CDR3 is 14 amino acids.

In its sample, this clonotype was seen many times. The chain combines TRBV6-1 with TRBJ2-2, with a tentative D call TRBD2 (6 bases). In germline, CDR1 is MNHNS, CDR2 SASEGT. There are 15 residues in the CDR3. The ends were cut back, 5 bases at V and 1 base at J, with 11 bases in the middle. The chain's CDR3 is CASSMWGENTGELFF. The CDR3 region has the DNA TGTGCCAGCAGTATGTGGGGGGAGAACACCGGGGAGCTGTTTTTT.

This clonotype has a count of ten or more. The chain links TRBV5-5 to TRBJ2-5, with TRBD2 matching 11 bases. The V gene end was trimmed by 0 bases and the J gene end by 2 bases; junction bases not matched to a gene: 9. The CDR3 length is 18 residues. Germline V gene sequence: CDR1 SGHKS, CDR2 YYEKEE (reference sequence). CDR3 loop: CASSLASLAGGFQETQYF. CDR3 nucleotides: TGTGCCAGCAGCTTGGCCTCGCTAGCGGGGGGCTTTCAAGAGACCCAGTACTTC.

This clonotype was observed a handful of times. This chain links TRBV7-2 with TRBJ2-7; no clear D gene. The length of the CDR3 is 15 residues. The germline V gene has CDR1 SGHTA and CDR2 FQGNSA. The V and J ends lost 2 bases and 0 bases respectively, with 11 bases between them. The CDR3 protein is CASSLRNSPSYEQYF. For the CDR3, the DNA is TGTGCCAGCAGCTTACGGAACAGCCCCTCCTACGAGCAGTACTTC.

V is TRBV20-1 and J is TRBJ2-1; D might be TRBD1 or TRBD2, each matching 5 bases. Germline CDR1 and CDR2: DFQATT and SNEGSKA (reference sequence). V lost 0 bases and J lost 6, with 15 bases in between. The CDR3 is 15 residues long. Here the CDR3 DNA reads TGCAGTGCTAGAGATGTCGGGGCTAGCCTCAATGAGCAGTTCTTC. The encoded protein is CSARDVGASLNEQFF.

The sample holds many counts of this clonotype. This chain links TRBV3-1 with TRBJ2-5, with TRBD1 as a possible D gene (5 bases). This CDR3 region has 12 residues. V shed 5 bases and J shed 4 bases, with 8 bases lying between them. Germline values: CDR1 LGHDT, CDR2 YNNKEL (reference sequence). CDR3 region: CASSWQGETQYF. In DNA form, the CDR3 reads TGTGCCAGCAGCTGGCAGGGAGAGACCCAGTACTTC.

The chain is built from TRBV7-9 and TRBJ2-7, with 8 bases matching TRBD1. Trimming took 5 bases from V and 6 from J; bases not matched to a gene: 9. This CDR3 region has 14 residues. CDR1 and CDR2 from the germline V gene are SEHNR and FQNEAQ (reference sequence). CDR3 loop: CASSAGGPSFEQYF. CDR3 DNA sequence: TGTGCCAGCAGCGCAGGGGGCCCGAGCTTCGAGCAGTACTTC.

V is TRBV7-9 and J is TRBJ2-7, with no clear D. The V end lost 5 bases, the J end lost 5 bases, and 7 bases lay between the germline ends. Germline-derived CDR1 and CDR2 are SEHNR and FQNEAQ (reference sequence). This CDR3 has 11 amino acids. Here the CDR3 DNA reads TGTGCCAGCAGCCCCATCCACGAGCAGTACTTC. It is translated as CASSPIHEQYF.

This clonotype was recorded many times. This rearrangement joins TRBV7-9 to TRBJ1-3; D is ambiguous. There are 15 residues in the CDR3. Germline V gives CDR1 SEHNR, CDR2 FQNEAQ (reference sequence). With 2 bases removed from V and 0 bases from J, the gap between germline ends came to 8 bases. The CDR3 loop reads CASSLSQSSGNTIYF. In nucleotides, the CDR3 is TGTGCCAGCAGCTTATCACAGAGCTCTGGAAACACCATATATTTT.

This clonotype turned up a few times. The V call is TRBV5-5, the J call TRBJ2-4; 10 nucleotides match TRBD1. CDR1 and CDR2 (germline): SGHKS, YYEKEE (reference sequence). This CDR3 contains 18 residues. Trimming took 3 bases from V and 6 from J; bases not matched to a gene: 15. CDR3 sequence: CASSSSSLRTGGGNIQYF. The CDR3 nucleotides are TGTGCCAGCAGCTCCTCTTCTCTTCGGACAGGGGGAGGAAACATTCAGTACTTC. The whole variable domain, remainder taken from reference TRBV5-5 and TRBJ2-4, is DAGVTQSPTHLIKTRGQQVTLRCSPISGHKSVSWYQQVLGQGPQFIFQYYEKEERGRGNFPDRFSARQFPNYSSELNVNALLLGDSALYLCASSSSSLRTGGGNIQYFGAGTRLSVL.

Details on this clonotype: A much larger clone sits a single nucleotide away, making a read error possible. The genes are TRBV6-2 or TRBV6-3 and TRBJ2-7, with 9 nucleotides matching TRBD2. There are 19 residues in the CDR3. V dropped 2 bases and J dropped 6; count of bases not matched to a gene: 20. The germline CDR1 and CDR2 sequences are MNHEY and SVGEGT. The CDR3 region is CASSYAPTIAGVLTCEQYF. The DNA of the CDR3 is TGTGCCAGCAGTTACGCGCCGACCATAGCGGGGGTCCTGACCTGCGAGCAGTACTTC.

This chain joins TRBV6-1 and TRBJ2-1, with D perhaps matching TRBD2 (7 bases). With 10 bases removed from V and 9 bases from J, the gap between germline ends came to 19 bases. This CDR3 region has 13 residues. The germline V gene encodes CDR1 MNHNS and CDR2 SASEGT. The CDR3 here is CATALTRGGEQFF. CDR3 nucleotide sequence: TGTGCCACCGCATTGACTAGGGGGGGTGAGCAGTTCTTC.

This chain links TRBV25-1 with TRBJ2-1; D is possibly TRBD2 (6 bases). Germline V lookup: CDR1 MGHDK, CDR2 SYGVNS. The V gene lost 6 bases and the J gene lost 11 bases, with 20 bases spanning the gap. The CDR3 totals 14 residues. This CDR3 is CASRDGAGWDQQFF. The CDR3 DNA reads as TGTGCCAGCAGAGACGGGGCGGGGTGGGATCAGCAGTTCTTC.